The source of this T cell receptor (beta chain) is a study of identical twins. General study points: Insertions were reduced in abundant cord blood beta clonotypes but not in memory repertoires. For monozygotic twins, models underestimated out-of-frame TCR alpha sharing. One should note that invariant MAIT and iNKT cells could partly confound zero-insertion analyses.

Between the trimmed V and J ends, which lost 3 bases and 0 bases, there was a span of 18 bases. Germline loops: CDR1 SGHAT, CDR2 FQNNGV. This CDR3 region has 18 residues. A single record per CDR3 protein comes from TCRdb applying MiXCR to the 5' RACE reads. The data contain more than 200,000 distinct CDR3 sequences, over 13% of them seen just once; the ten biggest clones take up 8.5% to 10%. This clonotype was seen a few times. Its antigen is not known. Sequencing was done on a sample of memory (CD45RO+) T cells sorted from blood. This chain links TRBV11-2 with TRBJ1-3; no clear D. This clonotype was sampled from a woman younger than 30 in good health. The CDR3 coding sequence is TGTGCCAGCAGCTTCGACCGGACGGCCTCCAGCTCTGGAAACACCATATATTTT. Its protein is CASSFDRTASSSGNTIYF.